Presented here are 17 T cell receptor beta chains from one specimen sequenced in a study of TIL therapy for anti-PD-1-resistant metastatic lung cancer (dated by TCRdb to the early 2020s). TCR beta CDR3 regions were amplified from genomic DNA by bias-controlled multiplex PCR with the immunoSEQ v3 hsTCRB kit. Held by TCRdb, this immuneACCESS table contains in-frame sequences only and omits some clones. Under half of the omission traces to an unresolved V gene where checked; the cause of the rest is unknown. This sample holds approximately 45,000 clones; approximately 79% were observed only once. More than 12% of the sample belongs to the ten largest clones. Per the publication, the time point label means: pre-treatment sample, taken before nivolumab and TIL therapy. This specimen consisted of blood, obtained at baseline. The origin of the receptors is a man aged 65 to 79 with non-small cell lung cancer.

The chain employs TRBV28 and TRBJ2-7; 10 nucleotides agree with TRBD1. With V trimmed by 6 bases and J by 5 bases, 10 bases remained unmatched. The CDR3 is made up of 15 amino acids. Germline V gene sequence: CDR1 MDHEN, CDR2 SYDVKM. CDR3 loop: CASRAPGQGIDEQYF. The CDR3 region has the DNA TGTGCCAGCAGAGCTCCGGGACAGGGGATCGACGAGCAGTACTTC.

V and J are TRBV7-2 and TRBJ2-7; D not certain. Trimming removed 2 bases at V and 2 bases at J, with 16 bases between. CDR3 length equals 16 residues. CDR1 is SGHTA and CDR2 is FQGNSA in the germline V gene. Here the CDR3 reads CASSLMSVGTTYEQYF. DNA for the CDR3: TGTGCCAGCAGCTTAATGTCGGTGGGCACCACCTACGAGCAGTACTTC.

The chain is built from TRBV12-5 and TRBJ2-1, with 7 bases aligning to TRBD2. The germline V gene encodes CDR1 LGHNT and CDR2 FRNRAP. J lost 7 bases, V lost 2 bases, and 5 bases had no gene match. The CDR3 runs 14 residues. The CDR3 DNA sequence: TGTGCTAGTGGTTTGACTAGCGAGAGGAATGAGCAGTTCTTC. Residues: CASGLTSERNEQFF.

The chain has TRBV25-1 and TRBJ1-4, with a tentative D call TRBD1 (5 bases). Per the germline V gene, CDR1 is MGHDK and CDR2 is SYGVNS. Trimming stripped 6 bases from V and 8 bases from J, with 10 bases between. The CDR3 totals 12 residues. CDR3 region: CASRDGTEKLFF. The CDR3 bases are TGTGCCAGCAGGGACGGGACCGAAAAACTGTTTTTT.

In its sample, this clone was seen a few times. The chain employs TRBV28 and TRBJ1-5, with 7 bases fitting TRBD1. The CDR3 totals 17 residues. V was pared by 3 bases and J by 0 bases, with 8 bases of the junction left unmatched. Germline CDR1 and CDR2: MDHEN and SYDVKM. The CDR3 is CASSFPRGKNSNQPQHF. The CDR3 DNA reads TGTGCCAGCAGTTTTCCCAGGGGGAAAAATAGCAATCAGCCCCAGCATTTT.

The rearrangement joins TRBV7-2 to TRBJ2-7; the match to TRBD2 covers 12 bases. This CDR3 is built from 16 residues. V lost 5 bases to trimming and J lost 5 bases; unmatched junction nucleotides: 10. CDR1 is SGHTA and CDR2 is FQGNSA in the germline V gene. The CDR3 sequence: CASSPTRTSGIHEQYF. In nucleotides, the CDR3 is TGTGCCAGCAGCCCCACCCGGACTAGCGGGATCCACGAGCAGTACTTC.

This chain uses TRBV30 with TRBJ1-2; 7 positions match TRBD1. The CDR3 contains 13 residues. Germline CDR1 GTSNPN, CDR2 SVGIG (reference sequence). V trimming: 0 bases; J trimming: 4 bases; junction bases outside the gene matches: 2. CDR3 in amino acids: CAWSVGQIYGYTF. CDR3 DNA: TGTGCCTGGAGTGTGGGACAGATCTATGGCTACACCTTC.

The chain joins TRBV27 to TRBJ2-7; D uncertain. Germline values: CDR1 MNHEY, CDR2 SMNVEV (reference sequence). The CDR3 length is 14 residues. V lost 0 bases and J 5 bases, leaving 11 bases between the germline ends. Here the CDR3 reads CASSLSAVRDEQYF. CDR3 coding DNA: TGTGCCAGCAGTTTATCAGCAGTTCGGGACGAGCAGTACTTC.

Note on this clone: One end of the junction is discordant with germline, which a read error may explain. CDR3 nucleotides: TGCGCCAGCAGCGGGGGGGGCGGGTCAGGCACGTTCAACGAGCAGTTCTTC. Translated, it gives CASSGGGGSGTFNEQFF. This chain joins TRBV9 and TRBJ2-1; 10 bases line up with TRBD2. CDR1 and CDR2 (germline): SGDLS, YYNGEE. There are 17 residues in the CDR3.

The chain links TRBV19 to TRBJ2-1; 9 bases are a match to TRBD2. V dropped 3 bases and J dropped 7; count of bases not matched to a gene: 10. The CDR3 has 16 residues. Per the germline V gene, CDR1 is LNHDA and CDR2 is SQIVND (reference sequence). The CDR3 sequence: CASSILAGGPDNEQFF. In nucleotides, the CDR3 is TGTGCCAGTAGTATTCTGGCGGGAGGGCCGGATAATGAGCAGTTCTTC.

This sequence joins TRBV5-4 and TRBJ2-2; D ambiguous. Germline V gene lookup returns CDR1 SGHNT and CDR2 YYREEE (reference sequence). This CDR3 is built from 15 residues. V lost 0 bases to trimming and J lost 2 bases, with 8 bases between them. DNA for the CDR3: TGTGCCAGCAGCTTGGATTACCACAACACCGGGGAGCTGTTTTTT. As protein: CASSLDYHNTGELFF.

This clone has a single count. The V gene is TRBV7-9, the J gene TRBJ2-3; D might be TRBD1 (6 bases). The CDR3 consists of 15 residues. Trimming stripped 4 bases from V and 2 bases from J, with 13 bases between. In germline, CDR1 is SEHNR, CDR2 FQNEAQ (reference sequence). The CDR3 here is CASSSRQDFTDTQYF. The CDR3, as DNA: TGTGCCAGCAGCTCCCGACAGGACTTCACAGATACGCAGTATTTT. Together with reference TRBV7-9 and TRBJ2-3, the CDR3 gives the full variable domain: DTGVSQNPRHKITKRGQNVTFRCDPISEHNRLYWYRQTLGQGPEFLTYFQNEAQLEKSRLLSDRFSAERPKGSFSTLEIQRTEQGDSAMYLCASSSRQDFTDTQYFGPGTRLTVL.

The chain employs TRBV29-1 and TRBJ2-1, with TRBD2 as a possible D gene (5 bases). The germline gives CDR1 SQVTM, CDR2 ANQGSEA. The CDR3 totals 13 residues. The V end was cut by 4 bases, the J end by 2 bases, with 9 bases between. CDR3 in DNA: TGCAGCGTTGGTGGGAGTGCCTACAATGAGCAGTTCTTC. This codes for CSVGGSAYNEQFF.

This clone was seen a few times. This sequence joins TRBV27 and TRBJ2-4; 7 nucleotides agree with TRBD2. Germline V lookup: CDR1 MNHEY, CDR2 SMNVEV (reference sequence). J lost 3 bases, V lost 5 bases, and 7 bases had no gene match. The CDR3 spans 15 residues. Here the CDR3 reads CASSPLSGNKNIQYF. The DNA of the CDR3 is TGTGCCAGCAGTCCTTTGAGCGGGAACAAAAACATTCAGTACTTC.

The chain uses TRBV7-9 and TRBJ1-1; no reliable D call. V lost 2 bases and J 0 bases, leaving 10 bases between the germline ends. This CDR3 has 15 amino acids. Germline-derived CDR1 and CDR2 are SEHNR and FQNEAQ (reference sequence). CDR3 nucleotides: TGTGCCAGCAGCTTATGGAGTGGAGTGAACACTGAAGCTTTCTTT. Its protein is CASSLWSGVNTEAFF.

This clone showed up just once. This chain uses TRBV7-9 with TRBJ1-5; D not certain. In germline, CDR1 is SEHNR, CDR2 FQNEAQ (reference sequence). V was clipped by 3 bases and J by 4 bases, with 7 bases between them. This CDR3 contains 13 residues. The CDR3 is CASSLVGNQPQHF. In DNA form, the CDR3 reads TGTGCCAGCAGCTTGGTGGGGAATCAGCCCCAGCATTTT.

The gene calls are TRBV9 and TRBJ2-3, with a possible D match to TRBD2 (8 bases). CDR3 length: 16 residues. CDR1 and CDR2 (germline): SGDLS, YYNGEE. Trimming pared 2 bases from V and 1 base from J, leaving 14 bases between. CDR3 protein: CASSVLSGTGTDTQYF. The CDR3 nucleotides are TGTGCCAGCAGCGTTCTTAGCGGGACAGGCACAGATACGCAGTATTTT.